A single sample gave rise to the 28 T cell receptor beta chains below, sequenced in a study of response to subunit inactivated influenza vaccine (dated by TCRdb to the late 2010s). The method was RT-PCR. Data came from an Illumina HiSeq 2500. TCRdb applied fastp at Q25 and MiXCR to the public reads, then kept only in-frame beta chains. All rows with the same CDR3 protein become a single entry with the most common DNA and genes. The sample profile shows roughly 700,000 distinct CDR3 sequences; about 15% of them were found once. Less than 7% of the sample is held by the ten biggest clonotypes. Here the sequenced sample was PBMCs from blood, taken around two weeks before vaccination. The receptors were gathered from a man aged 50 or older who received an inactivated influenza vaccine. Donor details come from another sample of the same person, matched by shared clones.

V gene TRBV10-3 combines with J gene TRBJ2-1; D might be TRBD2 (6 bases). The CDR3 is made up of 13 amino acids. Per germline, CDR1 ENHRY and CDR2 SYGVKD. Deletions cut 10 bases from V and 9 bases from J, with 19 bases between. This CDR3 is CATKDYLGGEQFF. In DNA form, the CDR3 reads TGTGCCACTAAGGACTACCTGGGTGGTGAGCAGTTCTTC.

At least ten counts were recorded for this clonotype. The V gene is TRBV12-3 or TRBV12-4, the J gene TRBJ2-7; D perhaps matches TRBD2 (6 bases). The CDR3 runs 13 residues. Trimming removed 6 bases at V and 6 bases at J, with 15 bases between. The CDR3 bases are TGTGCCAGCAGCTACGTGCGGGATAGCGAGCAGTACTTC. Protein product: CASSYVRDSEQYF.

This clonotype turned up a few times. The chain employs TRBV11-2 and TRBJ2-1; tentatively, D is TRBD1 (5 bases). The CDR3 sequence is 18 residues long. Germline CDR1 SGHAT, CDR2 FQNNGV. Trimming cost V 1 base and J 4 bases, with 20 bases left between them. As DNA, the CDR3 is TGTGCCAGCAGCTTAGTAGGATTAGGGGCGGTAAGTTACAATGAGCAGTTCTTC. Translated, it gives CASSLVGLGAVSYNEQFF.

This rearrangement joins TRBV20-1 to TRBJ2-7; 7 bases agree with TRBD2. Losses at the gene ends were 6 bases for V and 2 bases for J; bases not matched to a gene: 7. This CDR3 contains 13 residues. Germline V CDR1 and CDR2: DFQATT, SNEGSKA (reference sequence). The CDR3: CSARSGVAYEQYF. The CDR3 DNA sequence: TGCAGTGCGCGCAGCGGGGTTGCCTACGAGCAGTACTTC.

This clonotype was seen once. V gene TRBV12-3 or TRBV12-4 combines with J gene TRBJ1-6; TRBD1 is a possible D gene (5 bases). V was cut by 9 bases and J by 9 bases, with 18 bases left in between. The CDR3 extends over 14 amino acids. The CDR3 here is CASGPGVGASPLHF. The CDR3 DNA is TGTGCCAGTGGTCCTGGGGTCGGGGCTTCACCCCTCCACTTT.

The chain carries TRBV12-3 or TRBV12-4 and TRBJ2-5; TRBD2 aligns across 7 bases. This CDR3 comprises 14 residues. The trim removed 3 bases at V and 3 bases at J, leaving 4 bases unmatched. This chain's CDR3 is CASSFQRGKETQYF. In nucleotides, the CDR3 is TGTGCCAGCAGTTTTCAGCGGGGAAAAGAGACCCAGTACTTC.

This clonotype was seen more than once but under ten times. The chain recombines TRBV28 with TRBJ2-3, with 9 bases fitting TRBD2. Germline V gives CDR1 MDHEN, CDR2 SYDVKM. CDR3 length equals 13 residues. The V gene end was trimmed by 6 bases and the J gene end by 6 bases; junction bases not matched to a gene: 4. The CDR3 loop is CASRDSGSDTQYF. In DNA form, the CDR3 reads TGTGCCAGCAGAGATAGCGGGAGTGATACGCAGTATTTT.

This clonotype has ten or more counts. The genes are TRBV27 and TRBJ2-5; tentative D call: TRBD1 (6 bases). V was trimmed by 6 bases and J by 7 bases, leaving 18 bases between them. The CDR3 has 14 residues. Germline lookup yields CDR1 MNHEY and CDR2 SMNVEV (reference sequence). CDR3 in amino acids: CASRGGRGRGTQYF. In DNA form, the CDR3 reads TGTGCCAGCAGAGGAGGCAGGGGAAGGGGGACCCAGTACTTC.

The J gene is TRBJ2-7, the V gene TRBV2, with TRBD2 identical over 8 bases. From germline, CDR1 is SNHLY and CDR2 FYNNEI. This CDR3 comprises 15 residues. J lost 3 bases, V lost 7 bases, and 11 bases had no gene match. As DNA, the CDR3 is TGTGCCAGCACCGAGTTACTAGCGGTAATCTACGAGCAGTACTTC. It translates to CASTELLAVIYEQYF.

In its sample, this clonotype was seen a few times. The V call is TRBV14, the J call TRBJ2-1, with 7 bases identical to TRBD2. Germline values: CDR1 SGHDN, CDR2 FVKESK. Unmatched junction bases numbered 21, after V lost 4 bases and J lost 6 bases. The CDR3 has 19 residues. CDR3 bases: TGTGCCAGCAGCCTTACCACTCACCCACCGGGACTACCTTCCAATGAGCAGTTCTTC. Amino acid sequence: CASSLTTHPPGLPSNEQFF.

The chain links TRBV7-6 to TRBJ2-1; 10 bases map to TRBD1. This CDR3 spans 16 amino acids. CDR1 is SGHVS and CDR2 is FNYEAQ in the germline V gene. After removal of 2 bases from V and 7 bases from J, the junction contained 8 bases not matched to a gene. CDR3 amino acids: CASSLSGTGVLNEQFF. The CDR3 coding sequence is TGTGCCAGCAGCTTAAGCGGGACAGGGGTTCTAAATGAGCAGTTCTTC.

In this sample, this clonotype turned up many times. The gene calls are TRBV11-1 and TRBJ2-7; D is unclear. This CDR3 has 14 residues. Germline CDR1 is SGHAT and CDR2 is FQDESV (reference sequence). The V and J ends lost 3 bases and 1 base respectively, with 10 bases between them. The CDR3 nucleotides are TGTGCCAGCAGCTTTGTCGTGAGATCCTACGAGCAGTACTTC. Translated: CASSFVVRSYEQYF.

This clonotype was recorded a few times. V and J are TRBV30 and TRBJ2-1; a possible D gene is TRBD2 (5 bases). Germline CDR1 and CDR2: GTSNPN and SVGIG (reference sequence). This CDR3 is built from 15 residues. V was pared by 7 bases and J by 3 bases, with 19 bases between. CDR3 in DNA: TGTGCCTTTGTACCTCCTCTAGCCGTCTACAATGAGCAGTTCTTC. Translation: CAFVPPLAVYNEQFF.

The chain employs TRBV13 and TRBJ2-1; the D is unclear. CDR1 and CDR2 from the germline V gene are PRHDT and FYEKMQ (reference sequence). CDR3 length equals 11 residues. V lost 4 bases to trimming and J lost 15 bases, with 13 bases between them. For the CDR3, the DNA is TGTGCCAGCAGCTCGACATCTCAAGCGTTCTTC. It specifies CASSSTSQAFF. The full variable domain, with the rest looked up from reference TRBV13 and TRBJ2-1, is AAGVIQSPRHLIKEKRETATLKCYPIPRHDTVYWYQQGPGQDPQFLISFYEKMQSDKGSIPDRFSAQQFSDYHSELNMSSLELGDSALYFCASSSTSQAFFGPGTRLTVL.

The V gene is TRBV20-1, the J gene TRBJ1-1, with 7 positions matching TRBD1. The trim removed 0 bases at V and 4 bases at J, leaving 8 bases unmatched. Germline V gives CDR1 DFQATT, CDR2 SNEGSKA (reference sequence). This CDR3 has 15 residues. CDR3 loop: CSARDIEGASTEAFF. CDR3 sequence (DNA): TGCAGTGCTAGAGATATTGAGGGGGCGAGCACTGAAGCTTTCTTT.

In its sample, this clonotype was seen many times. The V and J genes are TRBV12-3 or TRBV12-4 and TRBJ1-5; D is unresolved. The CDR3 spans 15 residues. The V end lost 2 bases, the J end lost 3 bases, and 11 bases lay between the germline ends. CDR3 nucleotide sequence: TGTGCCAGCAGTTTAAGCAGCGTTAACAATCAGCCCCAGCATTTT. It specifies CASSLSSVNNQPQHF.

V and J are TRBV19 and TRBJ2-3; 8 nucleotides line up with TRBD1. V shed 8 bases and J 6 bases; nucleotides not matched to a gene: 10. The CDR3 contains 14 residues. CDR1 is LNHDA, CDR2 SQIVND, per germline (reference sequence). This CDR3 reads CASGQQGERDTQYF. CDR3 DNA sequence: TGTGCCAGTGGTCAACAGGGGGAGAGGGATACGCAGTATTTT.

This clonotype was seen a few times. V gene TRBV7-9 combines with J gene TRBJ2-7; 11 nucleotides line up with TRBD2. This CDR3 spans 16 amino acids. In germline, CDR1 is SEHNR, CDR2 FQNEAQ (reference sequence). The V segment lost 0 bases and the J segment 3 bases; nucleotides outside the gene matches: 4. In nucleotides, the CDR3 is TGTGCCAGCAGCTTAGCAATAGGGACTAGCGGCTACGAGCAGTACTTC. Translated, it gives CASSLAIGTSGYEQYF.

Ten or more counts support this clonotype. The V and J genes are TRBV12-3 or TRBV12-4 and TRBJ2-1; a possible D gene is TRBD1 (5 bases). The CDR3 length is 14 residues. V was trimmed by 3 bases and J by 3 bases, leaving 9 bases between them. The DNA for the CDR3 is TGTGCCAGCAGTTTCCTGACAGACTACAATGAGCAGTTCTTC. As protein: CASSFLTDYNEQFF.

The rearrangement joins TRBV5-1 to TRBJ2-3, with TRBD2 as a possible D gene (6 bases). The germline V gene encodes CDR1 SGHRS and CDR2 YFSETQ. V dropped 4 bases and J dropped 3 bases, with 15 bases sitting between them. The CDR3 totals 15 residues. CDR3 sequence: CASSRRAGSTDTQYF. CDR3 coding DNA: TGCGCCAGCAGCCGGCGGGCGGGGTCTACAGATACGCAGTATTTT.

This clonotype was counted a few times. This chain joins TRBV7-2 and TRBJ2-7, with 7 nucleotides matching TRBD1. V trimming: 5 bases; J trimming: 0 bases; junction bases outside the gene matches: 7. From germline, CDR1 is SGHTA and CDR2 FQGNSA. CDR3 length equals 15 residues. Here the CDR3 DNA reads TGTGCCAGCAGCGTTACCGGGACAGCCTCCTACGAGCAGTACTTC. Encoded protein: CASSVTGTASYEQYF.

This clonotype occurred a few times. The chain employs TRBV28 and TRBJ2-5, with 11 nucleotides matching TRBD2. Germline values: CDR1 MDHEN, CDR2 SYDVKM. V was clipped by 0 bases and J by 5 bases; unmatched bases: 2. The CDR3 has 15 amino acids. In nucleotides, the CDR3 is TGTGCCAGCAGTTTATGGACTAGCGGGAAGGAGACCCAGTACTTC. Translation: CASSLWTSGKETQYF.

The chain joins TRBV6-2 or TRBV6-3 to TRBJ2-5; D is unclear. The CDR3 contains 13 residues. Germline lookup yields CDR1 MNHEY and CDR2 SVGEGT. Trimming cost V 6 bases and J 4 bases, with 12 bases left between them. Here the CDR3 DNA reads TGTGCCAGCAGCCCCTCGGGCCCAGAGACCCAGTACTTC. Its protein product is CASSPSGPETQYF.

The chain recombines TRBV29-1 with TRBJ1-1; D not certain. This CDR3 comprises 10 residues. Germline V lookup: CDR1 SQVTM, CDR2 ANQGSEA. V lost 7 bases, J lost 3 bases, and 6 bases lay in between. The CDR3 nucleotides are TGCAGCGCCCTTCACACTGAAGCTTTCTTT. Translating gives CSALHTEAFF.

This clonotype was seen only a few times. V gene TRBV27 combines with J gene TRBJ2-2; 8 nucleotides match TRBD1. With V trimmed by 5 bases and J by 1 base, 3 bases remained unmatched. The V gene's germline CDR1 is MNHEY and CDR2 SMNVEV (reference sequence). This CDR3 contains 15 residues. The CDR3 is CASSNGQGNTGELFF. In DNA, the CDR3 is TGTGCCAGCAGTAACGGACAGGGGAACACCGGGGAGCTGTTTTTT.

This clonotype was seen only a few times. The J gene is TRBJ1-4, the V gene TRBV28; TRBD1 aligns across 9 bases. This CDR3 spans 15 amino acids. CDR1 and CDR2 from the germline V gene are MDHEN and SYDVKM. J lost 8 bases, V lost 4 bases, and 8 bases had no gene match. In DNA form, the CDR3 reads TGTGCCAGCAGTTCCCCCGGACAGGGGTGGGAAAAACTGTTTTTT. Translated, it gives CASSSPGQGWEKLFF.

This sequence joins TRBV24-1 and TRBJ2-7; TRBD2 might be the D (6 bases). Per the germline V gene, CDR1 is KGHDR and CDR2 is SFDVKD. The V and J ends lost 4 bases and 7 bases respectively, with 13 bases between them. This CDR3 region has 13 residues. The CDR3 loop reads CATSENTGGEQYF. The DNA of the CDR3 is TGTGCCACCAGTGAAAACACTGGAGGGGAGCAGTACTTC.

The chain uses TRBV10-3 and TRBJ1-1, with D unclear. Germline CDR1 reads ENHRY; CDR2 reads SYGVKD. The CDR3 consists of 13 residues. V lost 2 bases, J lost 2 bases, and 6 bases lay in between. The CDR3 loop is CAISETLNTEAFF. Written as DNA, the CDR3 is TGTGCCATCAGTGAGACCCTCAACACTGAAGCTTTCTTT.